The 5 T cell receptor beta chains in this list originate from one sample, sequenced in a study of cytomegalovirus exposure and HLA in healthy donors (TCRdb year 2017). The library was generated by the immunoSEQ multiplex PCR assay. For the multiplex PCR, a mixture combining 60 forward primers for TCR Vbeta segments and 13 reverse primers for TCR Jbeta segments was used. This immuneACCESS table, as held by TCRdb, lists in-frame sequences with V and J called but not all clones. Of the missing ones, under half trace to an unresolved V gene in checked studies; the others have no known cause. This sample lists 55,000 to 70,000 clones; roughly 74% were detected once. Of the sample, around 10% falls within the top ten clones. The sample consisted of PBMCs. The receptors stem from an older woman in good health and CMV-seropositive.

This clone was counted only a few times. The V call is TRBV6-5, the J call TRBJ1-2, with TRBD1 matching over 12 bases. Per the germline V gene, CDR1 is MNHEY and CDR2 is SVGAGI. After removal of 6 bases from V and 4 bases from J, the junction contained 6 bases not matched to a gene. This CDR3 is 15 amino acids long. The CDR3: CASRSGQGASYGYTF. The DNA for the CDR3 is TGTGCCAGCAGATCGGGACAGGGGGCTTCCTATGGCTACACCTTC.

The chain combines TRBV6-1 with TRBJ1-2; possibly TRBD1 for D (5 bases). Trimming left V 6 bases short and J 10 bases short, with 12 bases between. From germline, CDR1 is MNHNS and CDR2 SASEGT. This CDR3 contains 11 residues. The DNA for the CDR3 is TGTGCCAGCAGAGGGGTTGGTGACTACACCTTC. Translated, it gives CASRGVGDYTF.

The chain is built from TRBV7-4 and TRBJ2-5; weak D call: TRBD2 (7 bases). There are 16 residues in the CDR3. From germline, CDR1 is SGHVT and CDR2 SQSDAQ. Trimming removed 6 bases from V and 5 bases from J, with 22 bases in between. CDR3 DNA: TGTGCCAGCAGGCGACTAGGGGGGAGGGCCGGTGAGACCCAGTACTTC. It translates to CASRRLGGRAGETQYF.

This chain connects TRBV30 to TRBJ1-5, with D perhaps matching TRBD1 (6 bases). V lost 0 bases and J 3 bases, leaving 12 bases between the germline ends. The germline V gene encodes CDR1 GTSNPN and CDR2 SVGIG (reference sequence). The CDR3 consists of 15 residues. The CDR3 bases are TGTGCCTGGAGTGTACGAGGACAGTTCAATCAGCCCCAGCATTTT. It codes for CAWSVRGQFNQPQHF.

The rearrangement links TRBV29-1 to TRBJ1-1, with 8 bases lining up with TRBD1. Trimming took 6 bases from V and 0 from J; bases not matched to a gene: 12. CDR3 size: 16 residues. The germline V gene encodes CDR1 SQVTM and CDR2 ANQGSEA. CDR3 nucleotide sequence: TGCAGCGTCCGGTGGTCTGGACAGGGAGTGAACACTGAAGCTTTCTTT. It encodes CSVRWSGQGVNTEAFF.